This TCR beta chain derives from a study of CD8+CD57+ T cells in acquired aplastic anemia. Study-wide background: DNA from sorted CD4+ and CD8+ cells averaged about 3.2 ug.

Individuals selected for sequencing had exhibited CD8+CD57+ cell expansion on flow cytometry. Every patient was diagnosed with severe acquired aplastic anemia. Patients had received no therapy at the time of blood sampling. In germline, CDR1 is MNHEY, CDR2 SVGAGI. The CDR3 runs to 15 residues. The trim removed 5 bases at V and 1 base at J, leaving 6 bases unmatched. The template for TCR beta VDJ and CDR3 sequence profiling was genomic DNA. Each CDR3 protein gets one entry after TCRdb re-called the reads with MiXCR. The sample shows about 160,000 distinct CDR3 sequences, roughly two thirds of them seen only once. Details on this clonotype: Its target is not known.

Study results and caveats: Significance was not reached for CD8+ Simpson's diversity between patients and controls.

The chain carries TRBV6-5 and TRBJ2-3, with 7 bases lining up with TRBD2. The sequenced sample was sorted CD4+, CD8+, or CD8+CD57+ T cells (not recorded which) from PBMCs. This clonotype originated in a human donor with aplastic anemia. The CDR3 spells CASSEAGKGTDTQYF. CDR3 bases: TGTGCCAGCAGTGAAGCGGGGAAGGGCACAGATACGCAGTATTTT.